These 30 T cell receptor beta chains came from one sample sequenced in a study of CD8 T cells in ankylosing spondylitis. TCRdb recomputed calls from the 5' RACE reads with MiXCR, one row per CDR3 protein. The sample includes hundreds of thousands of distinct CDR3 sequences, 10% to 15% of them seen just once. Overall study findings and caveats: There was a TCR beta motif, made of several highly homologous variants, that appeared characteristic of ankylosing spondylitis blood.

These receptors' antigens are unknown. The sequencing sample was made of blood, either unsorted or a sorted T cell fraction (not recorded which). These receptors all stem from a male donor with ankylosing spondylitis.

This clonotype was counted a few times. The rearrangement links TRBV5-1 to TRBJ2-2; unclear D gene. The CDR3 contains 14 residues. Between the trimmed V and J ends, which lost 1 base and 4 bases, there was a span of 8 bases. Germline V gene lookup returns CDR1 SGHRS and CDR2 YFSETQ. The CDR3 region has the DNA TGCGCCAGCAGCTTGTTATGGGGCACCGGGGAGCTGTTTTTT. This encodes CASSLLWGTGELFF.

V usage is TRBV15 and J usage is TRBJ2-3, with D maybe TRBD2 (6 bases). Trimming shortened V by 6 bases and J by 5 bases, and 21 bases separated the two germline ends. The CDR3 covers 16 residues. Germline-derived CDR1 and CDR2 are LNHNV and YYDKDF (reference sequence). The CDR3 protein is CATSATPSARQDTQYF. CDR3 nucleotides: TGTGCCACCAGTGCTACCCCTAGCGCCCGTCAAGATACGCAGTATTTT.

The chain has TRBV20-1 and TRBJ1-4; D is ambiguous. Deletions cut 4 bases from V and 0 bases from J, with 6 bases between. The CDR3 runs 13 residues. Germline V gene lookup returns CDR1 DFQATT and CDR2 SNEGSKA (reference sequence). CDR3 sequence (DNA): TGCAGTGCTATTCCTTCAACTAATGAAAAACTGTTTTTT. Translation gives CSAIPSTNEKLFF.

DNA of the CDR3: TGTGCCAGCAGCCAGCTGAGCTCCTATAATTCACCCCTCCACTTT. It encodes CASSQLSSYNSPLHF. The chain joins TRBV7-2 to TRBJ1-6, with D unresolved. This CDR3 region has 15 residues. Germline values: CDR1 SGHTA, CDR2 FQGNSA. V was cut by 5 bases and J by 0 bases, with 8 bases left in between.

The chain couples TRBV5-4 to TRBJ1-4; D may be TRBD1 (5 bases). Deletions cut 4 bases from V and 8 bases from J, with 18 bases between. Germline V gives CDR1 SGHNT, CDR2 YYREEE (reference sequence). The CDR3 spans 15 residues. As DNA, the CDR3 is TGTGCCAGCAGCCAGACCGGGACCTCTCGCGAAAAACTGTTTTTT. Residues: CASSQTGTSREKLFF.

The chain has TRBV24-1 and TRBJ1-6, with a tentative D call TRBD1 (5 bases). V was clipped by 7 bases and J by 5 bases, with 11 bases between them. The CDR3 contains 14 residues. Germline CDR1 is KGHDR and CDR2 is SFDVKD. In DNA, the CDR3 is TGTGCCACCAGAGCAGGGATCGATAATTCACCCCTCCACTTT. It codes for CATRAGIDNSPLHF.

This clonotype was seen more than once but under ten times. This sequence joins TRBV29-1 and TRBJ1-5; TRBD1 matches at 8 bases. The CDR3 is made up of 14 amino acids. J was trimmed by 7 bases and V by 6 bases; bases with no gene match: 11. The germline V gene has CDR1 SQVTM and CDR2 ANQGSEA. As DNA, the CDR3 is TGCAGCGTGGCCGAAGACAGGGGCTTCCAGCCCCAGCATTTT. Its translation is CSVAEDRGFQPQHF.

The genes are TRBV3-1 and TRBJ1-1, with D possibly being TRBD1 (5 bases). The CDR3 is 11 amino acids. V lost 4 bases to trimming and J lost 9 bases, with 9 bases between them. In germline, CDR1 is LGHDT, CDR2 YNNKEL (reference sequence). In DNA, the CDR3 is TGTGCCAGCAGCCCTCAGGGCCAAGCTTTCTTT. Encoded protein: CASSPQGQAFF.

This clonotype was detected ten times or more. The chain recombines TRBV12-3 or TRBV12-4 with TRBJ2-3; no clear D gene. The CDR3 length is 12 residues. Trimming left V 3 bases short and J 5 bases short, with 6 bases between. In nucleotides, the CDR3 is TGTGCCAGCAGTTTCGACCGAGATACGCAGTATTTT. This translates into CASSFDRDTQYF.

In this sample, this clonotype turned up a few times. The chain employs TRBV27 and TRBJ2-2; 7 positions agree with TRBD1. Germline V gene sequence: CDR1 MNHEY, CDR2 SMNVEV (reference sequence). This CDR3 has 15 amino acids. V trimming: 5 bases; J trimming: 1 base; junction bases outside the gene matches: 4. CDR3 residues: CASSPGTENTGELFF. For the CDR3, the DNA is TGTGCCAGCAGTCCCGGGACAGAGAACACCGGGGAGCTGTTTTTT.

The rearrangement uses TRBV30 and TRBJ2-1; 10 nucleotides match TRBD2. Losses at the gene ends were 6 bases for V and 1 base for J; bases not matched to a gene: 3. Germline CDR1 GTSNPN, CDR2 SVGIG (reference sequence). The CDR3 contains 14 residues. The DNA of the CDR3 is TGTGCCTGTTGGACTAGCGGATCCTACAATGAGCAGTTCTTC. Translation gives CACWTSGSYNEQFF.

The sample holds many counts of this clonotype. This chain joins TRBV4-2 and TRBJ2-3; possibly TRBD2 for D (6 bases). The CDR3 contains 18 residues. The ends were cut back, 1 base at V and 0 bases at J, with 17 bases in the middle. Germline-derived CDR1 and CDR2 are LGHNA and YNFKEQ. The CDR3 bases are TGTGCCAGCAGCCAAGTAGTTATTGGCGGGACTAGCACAGATACGCAGTATTTT. Amino acid sequence: CASSQVVIGGTSTDTQYF.

This clonotype was seen ten or more times. The chain couples TRBV12-3 or TRBV12-4 to TRBJ1-2; 9 bases match TRBD1. The CDR3 loop spans 13 amino acids. The J segment lost 6 bases and the V segment lost 3 bases, leaving 2 bases of the junction unmatched. The CDR3 DNA reads TGTGCCAGCAGTTTTGGACAGGGGCATGGCTACACCTTC. The encoded protein is CASSFGQGHGYTF.

This clonotype was picked up a small number of times. The chain recombines TRBV6-1 with TRBJ2-1; 7 nucleotides align to TRBD2. Germline lookup yields CDR1 MNHNS and CDR2 SASEGT. V dropped 2 bases and J dropped 10; count of bases not matched to a gene: 5. There are 13 residues in the CDR3. CDR3 nucleotide sequence: TGTGCCAGCAGTGAACAGAGGGGACTAGAGCAGTTCTTC. Protein: CASSEQRGLEQFF.

This clonotype was seen a handful of times. The chain links TRBV30 to TRBJ2-1; 7 bases map to TRBD1. V lost 5 bases and J lost 10; bases outside the gene matches: 5. The CDR3 is made up of 11 amino acids. CDR1 and CDR2 from the germline V gene are GTSNPN and SVGIG (reference sequence). This chain's CDR3 is CAWDRDREQFF. CDR3 bases: TGTGCCTGGGACCGGGACAGAGAGCAGTTCTTC.

This chain links TRBV5-4 with TRBJ2-3, with D possibly TRBD2 on 6 matching bases. Trimming removed 0 bases at V and 2 bases at J, with 13 bases between. The germline gives CDR1 SGHNT, CDR2 YYREEE (reference sequence). CDR3 length equals 16 residues. The CDR3 sequence: CASSLGRALVTDTQYF. The CDR3 DNA is TGTGCCAGCAGCTTGGGGAGGGCCCTCGTCACAGATACGCAGTATTTT.

In this sample, this clonotype turned up many times. The V and J genes are TRBV6-4 and TRBJ2-1; TRBD2 matches 14 bases. After removal of 3 bases from V and 8 bases from J, the junction contained 3 bases not matched to a gene. Germline values: CDR1 MRHNA, CDR2 SNTAGT. The CDR3 runs 15 residues. The CDR3 reads CASSEGTSGSDEQFF. The CDR3 nucleotides read TGTGCCAGCAGTGAAGGGACTAGCGGGAGTGATGAGCAGTTCTTC.

This chain links TRBV28 with TRBJ2-7, with D possibly being TRBD1 (5 bases). The CDR3 is 13 residues long. The germline V and J ends were trimmed by 2 bases and 7 bases, with 12 bases remaining between them. CDR1 is MDHEN and CDR2 is SYDVKM in the germline V gene. The CDR3 spells CASSLTGVREQYV. The CDR3 bases are TGTGCCAGCAGTTTAACAGGAGTTCGAGAGCAGTACGTC.

This clonotype was recorded many times. This chain connects TRBV20-1 to TRBJ2-4; unclear D gene. This CDR3 contains 13 residues. The V gene's germline CDR1 is DFQATT and CDR2 SNEGSKA (reference sequence). V gave up 1 base and J gave up 5 bases, with 9 bases separating them. CDR3 amino acids: CSARVQSQNIQYF. The DNA of the CDR3 is TGCAGTGCTAGAGTTCAATCCCAAAACATTCAGTACTTC.

This clonotype came up a few times. The rearrangement joins TRBV29-1 to TRBJ2-5; TRBD2 matches at 8 bases. Germline CDR1 SQVTM, CDR2 ANQGSEA. The CDR3 has 13 amino acids. The ends lost 3 bases at V and 5 bases at J; junction bases unmatched: 5. The CDR3 spells CSVELSSGETQYF. The CDR3 region has the DNA TGCAGCGTTGAGTTGTCTAGCGGGGAGACCCAGTACTTC.

This clonotype was observed a few times. The chain employs TRBV11-2 and TRBJ2-3; 10 bases fit TRBD2. The length of the CDR3 is 17 residues. Unmatched junction bases numbered 9, after V lost 3 bases and J lost 3 bases. Per the germline V gene, CDR1 is SGHAT and CDR2 is FQNNGV. The CDR3 sequence is CASSFRSSGSPTDTQYF. Written as DNA, the CDR3 is TGTGCCAGCAGCTTTAGATCTAGCGGGAGTCCTACAGATACGCAGTATTTT.

V and J are TRBV27 and TRBJ2-1; the D gene is possibly TRBD1 (6 bases). V was cut by 10 bases and J by 5 bases, with 18 bases left in between. Germline V gene lookup returns CDR1 MNHEY and CDR2 SMNVEV (reference sequence). CDR3 length: 14 amino acids. The CDR3 region is CATSAPGVDNEQFF. CDR3 in DNA: TGTGCCACATCAGCACCAGGGGTCGACAATGAGCAGTTCTTC.

The gene calls are TRBV28 and TRBJ2-7; no reliable D call. Germline-derived CDR1 and CDR2 are MDHEN and SYDVKM. This CDR3 has 12 residues. Trimming removed 5 bases from V and 7 bases from J, with 12 bases in between. The DNA for the CDR3 is TGTGCCAGCAGTGGCCCCCTGAGTGAGCAGTACGTC. It encodes CASSGPLSEQYV.

The rearrangement links TRBV11-2 to TRBJ2-5; 8 bases match TRBD1. Germline V gives CDR1 SGHAT, CDR2 FQNNGV. This CDR3 has 15 amino acids. V lost 6 bases and J lost 4; bases outside the gene matches: 10. The CDR3 protein is CASRRIGQGGETQYF. In DNA form, the CDR3 reads TGTGCCAGCAGACGAATAGGACAGGGCGGAGAGACCCAGTACTTC.

This clonotype was seen only a few times. The chain recombines TRBV3-1 with TRBJ1-1; no reliable D call. From germline, CDR1 is LGHDT and CDR2 YNNKEL (reference sequence). V shed 4 bases and J shed 0 bases, with 12 bases lying between them. The CDR3 covers 15 residues. As DNA, the CDR3 is TGTGCCAGCAGCCCGCGTGGGATCTTGAACACTGAAGCTTTCTTT. This encodes CASSPRGILNTEAFF.

This clonotype was recorded a few times. V usage is TRBV4-1 and J usage is TRBJ1-6, with a tentative D call TRBD1 (5 bases). V dropped 0 bases and J dropped 6 bases, with 12 bases sitting between them. Germline loops: CDR1 MGHRA, CDR2 YSYEKL. The CDR3 extends over 16 amino acids. DNA of the CDR3: TGCGCCAGCAGCCAAGAGGGGCAGAGCCTTAATTCACCCCTCCACTTT. Translated, it gives CASSQEGQSLNSPLHF.

The chain links TRBV29-1 to TRBJ2-5, with D possibly matching TRBD2 (5 bases). Deletions cut 6 bases from V and 1 base from J, with 12 bases between. CDR3 length equals 13 residues. Germline CDR1 is SQVTM and CDR2 is ANQGSEA. CDR3: CSVVPGSQETQYF. CDR3 nucleotide sequence: TGCAGCGTGGTACCGGGAAGCCAAGAGACCCAGTACTTC.

The rearrangement links TRBV5-5 to TRBJ2-2; 9 bases are a match to TRBD1. Germline values: CDR1 SGHKS, CDR2 YYEKEE (reference sequence). The ends lost 6 bases at V and 5 bases at J; junction bases unmatched: 11. The CDR3 sequence is 16 residues long. Here the CDR3 DNA reads TGTGCCAGCACCTTAAACAGGGGGCTCGATACCGGGGAGCTGTTTTTT. Its protein product is CASTLNRGLDTGELFF.

The chain recombines TRBV7-9 with TRBJ1-1; maybe TRBD1 (5 bases). The germline gives CDR1 SEHNR, CDR2 FQNEAQ (reference sequence). The V end lost 0 bases, the J end lost 5 bases, and 7 bases lay between the germline ends. The CDR3 sequence is 13 residues long. The CDR3 reads CASSLAEGTEAFF. CDR3 nucleotide sequence: TGTGCCAGCAGCTTAGCCGAGGGGACTGAAGCTTTCTTT.

There are a few counts of this clonotype. The rearrangement links TRBV16 to TRBJ1-2, with a weak D call TRBD1 (5 bases). In germline, CDR1 is KGHSY, CDR2 FQNENV. V gave up 0 bases and J gave up 2 bases, with 10 bases separating them. The CDR3 is made up of 15 amino acids. CDR3 sequence: CASSQSGDSNYGYTF. The DNA of the CDR3 is TGTGCCAGCAGCCAATCGGGGGATAGCAACTATGGCTACACCTTC.